Listed here are 28 T cell receptor beta chains from one sample, sequenced in a study of T cell responses to AZD1222 COVID-19 vaccine. Assay: immunoSEQ multiplex PCR; the TCRdb copy retains only in-frame clones and omits some. The sample contains 250,000 to 300,000 clones, 90% to 95% of which appear only once. Sample: peripheral blood, taken 28 days after the second AZD1222 dose. Receptors were obtained from an adult who received the AZD1222 COVID-19 vaccine.

The chain couples TRBV7-9 to TRBJ1-2; 7 positions agree with TRBD1. The CDR3 extends over 16 amino acids. CDR1 and CDR2 from the germline V gene are SEHNR and FQNEAQ (reference sequence). The V segment lost 4 bases and the J segment 2 bases; nucleotides outside the gene matches: 10. As DNA, the CDR3 is TGTGCCAGCAGCTACAACCCGGGACAGATAAACTATGGCTACACCTTC. Its translation is CASSYNPGQINYGYTF. Together with reference TRBV7-9 and TRBJ1-2, the CDR3 gives the full variable domain: DTGVSQNPRHKITKRGQNVTFRCDPISEHNRLYWYRQTLGQGPEFLTYFQNEAQLEKSRLLSDRFSAERPKGSFSTLEIQRTEQGDSAMYLCASSYNPGQINYGYTFGSGTRLTVV.

In DNA, the CDR3 is TGTGCCAGCAGCTTAGAAGGTTATGAACTGTTTTTT. It codes for CASSLEGYELFF. The rearrangement links TRBV7-9 to TRBJ1-4; D gene ambiguous. The CDR3 length is 12 residues. CDR1 is SEHNR and CDR2 is FQNEAQ in the germline V gene (reference sequence). V lost 1 base, J lost 12 bases, and 9 bases lay in between.

This rearrangement joins TRBV29-1 to TRBJ1-1; TRBD1 aligns across 9 bases. The junction had 5 bases not matched to a gene; V was cut back by 4 bases and J by 5 bases. Looked up from germline, CDR1 is SQVTM and CDR2 is ANQGSEA. This CDR3 has 13 residues. Here the CDR3 DNA reads TGCAGCGTTGCAGGACAGGGGAAGACTGAAGCTTTCTTT. Amino acid sequence: CSVAGQGKTEAFF.

The chain carries TRBV14 and TRBJ2-7; TRBD2 agrees at 7 bases. J was trimmed by 2 bases and V by 8 bases; bases with no gene match: 3. This CDR3 has 12 residues. Looked up from germline, CDR1 is SGHDN and CDR2 is FVKESK. CDR3 in amino acids: CASGRAPYEQYF. The CDR3 region has the DNA TGTGCCAGCGGGAGGGCCCCCTACGAGCAGTACTTC.

The CDR3 sequence is CASSLTGENIQYF. The CDR3 coding sequence is TGTGCCAGCAGCTTAACGGGGGAAAACATTCAGTACTTC. The V call is TRBV7-3, the J call TRBJ2-4, with D perhaps assigned TRBD1 or TRBD2 (5 bases each). This CDR3 is built from 13 residues. Trimming shortened V by 0 bases and J by 5 bases, and 5 bases separated the two germline ends. The germline V gene has CDR1 SGHTA and CDR2 FQGTGA.

The chain joins TRBV19 to TRBJ2-2; D assignment may be TRBD1 or TRBD2 (6 bases each). The CDR3 totals 14 residues. Germline V gene sequence: CDR1 LNHDA, CDR2 SQIVND (reference sequence). V shed 6 bases and J shed 1 base, with 9 bases lying between them. Here the CDR3 DNA reads TGTGCCAGTAGCGGGGGCCTGAACACCGGGGAGCTGTTTTTT. This codes for CASSGGLNTGELFF.

This clone has just one count. This chain links TRBV6-4 with TRBJ2-1; 11 bases are a match to TRBD2. The CDR3 length is 14 residues. The J segment lost 8 bases and the V segment lost 6 bases, leaving 6 bases of the junction unmatched. The V gene's germline CDR1 is MRHNA and CDR2 SNTAGT. The CDR3 is CASSPTSGSDEQFF. In nucleotides, the CDR3 is TGTGCCAGCAGCCCTACTAGCGGGAGCGATGAGCAGTTCTTC.

J is TRBJ2-7 and V is TRBV6-5, with 9 nucleotides matching TRBD1. After removal of 9 bases from V and 0 bases from J, the junction contained 3 bases not matched to a gene. Germline V gene lookup returns CDR1 MNHEY and CDR2 SVGAGI. This CDR3 is built from 13 residues. The DNA of the CDR3 is TGTGCCAGAGAGGGACAGGGCTCCTACGAGCAGTACTTC. This gives the protein CAREGQGSYEQYF.

The chain joins TRBV11-2 to TRBJ2-7, with a tentative D call TRBD2 (5 bases). Germline CDR1 reads SGHAT; CDR2 reads FQNNGV. The CDR3 totals 15 residues. V shed 1 base and J shed 0 bases, with 10 bases lying between them. The CDR3 region has the DNA TGTGCCAGCAGCTTAGGGGCTAGCAGCTCCTACGAGCAGTACTTC. Protein product: CASSLGASSSYEQYF.

This rearrangement joins TRBV7-9 to TRBJ1-2; no clear D. The V gene lost 5 bases and the J gene lost 3 bases, with 7 bases spanning the gap. Germline-derived CDR1 and CDR2 are SEHNR and FQNEAQ (reference sequence). The CDR3 loop spans 12 amino acids. The CDR3 region is CASSPQDYGYTF. The CDR3 nucleotides are TGTGCCAGCAGCCCCCAGGACTATGGCTACACCTTC.

J is TRBJ1-1 and V is TRBV3-1 (or the pseudogene TRBV3-2), with 8 bases that match TRBD1. Trimming at V came to 1 base and at J to 5 bases, leaving 3 bases not matched to a gene. Germline CDR1 is LGHDT and CDR2 is YNNKEL (reference sequence). The CDR3 is 14 residues long. CDR3 coding DNA: TGTGCCAGCAGCCAAGGGACAGGGAGGACTGAAGCTTTCTTT. The encoded protein is CASSQGTGRTEAFF.

This clone was observed a few times. The rearrangement links TRBV9 to TRBJ2-7, with D unresolved. Deletions cut 0 bases from V and 0 bases from J, with 10 bases between. The germline CDR1 and CDR2 sequences are SGDLS and YYNGEE. The CDR3 loop spans 15 amino acids. CDR3 loop: CASSVADTPSYEQYF. The CDR3 DNA sequence: TGTGCCAGCAGCGTAGCCGACACTCCCTCCTACGAGCAGTACTTC.

The chain couples TRBV16 to TRBJ1-5; D might be TRBD1 (5 bases). The V end lost 0 bases, the J end lost 9 bases, and 15 bases lay between the germline ends. The germline CDR1 and CDR2 sequences are KGHSY and FQNENV. This CDR3 has 15 amino acids. CDR3: CASSQSRQQSGPQHF. The CDR3 DNA reads as TGTGCCAGCAGCCAATCGAGACAGCAATCAGGGCCCCAGCATTTT.

The genes are TRBV2 and TRBJ1-4, with D uncertain. The CDR3 consists of 15 residues. CDR1 and CDR2 (germline): SNHLY, FYNNEI. V was clipped by 4 bases and J by 4 bases, with 13 bases between them. CDR3 sequence (DNA): TGTGCCAGCAGTGGGGTCCCGGGATATAATGAAAAACTGTTTTTT. This sequence encodes CASSGVPGYNEKLFF.

This chain uses TRBV6-5 with TRBJ2-7; 9 nucleotides match TRBD2. The CDR3 has 16 amino acids. Trimming cost V 4 bases and J 0 bases; bases outside gene matches: 7. Germline V CDR1 and CDR2: MNHEY, SVGAGI. CDR3 amino acids: CASSFSPTSGSYEQYF. CDR3 nucleotides: TGTGCCAGCAGTTTTTCCCCGACTAGCGGCTCCTACGAGCAGTACTTC.

The chain recombines TRBV5-1 with TRBJ2-3; D unclear. V was pared by 4 bases and J by 2 bases, with 14 bases between. This CDR3 has 15 residues. From germline, CDR1 is SGHRS and CDR2 YFSETQ. CDR3 sequence reads: CASSLGPLLTDTQYF. DNA for the CDR3: TGCGCCAGCAGCCTAGGGCCACTCCTCACAGATACGCAGTATTTT.

The CDR3 protein is CASRLGPLGETQYF. The DNA of the CDR3 is TGTGCCAGCCGACTAGGCCCATTAGGGGAGACCCAGTACTTC. V usage is TRBV28 and J usage is TRBJ2-5, with D possibly matching TRBD2 (6 bases). CDR1 is MDHEN and CDR2 is SYDVKM in the germline V gene. V was pared by 8 bases and J by 5 bases, with 18 bases between. CDR3 length equals 14 residues.

The V call is TRBV11-3, the J call TRBJ2-5; the match to TRBD2 covers 9 bases. CDR1 and CDR2 (germline): SGHNT, YENEEA. The CDR3 is 15 residues long. J lost 5 bases, V lost 1 base, and 5 bases had no gene match. CDR3 region: CASSLGGRAGETQYF. The DNA for the CDR3 is TGTGCCAGCAGCTTAGGCGGGAGGGCCGGTGAGACCCAGTACTTC.

This sequence joins TRBV20-1 and TRBJ1-6; D remains ambiguous. Germline lookup yields CDR1 DFQATT and CDR2 SNEGSKA (reference sequence). There are 14 residues in the CDR3. Deletions cut 3 bases from V and 7 bases from J, with 13 bases between. This CDR3 reads CSASGRDRNSPLHF. CDR3 in DNA: TGCAGTGCTAGTGGTAGGGATCGCAATTCACCCCTCCACTTT.

This chain connects TRBV7-2 to TRBJ2-7; TRBD1 aligns across 7 bases. Unmatched junction bases numbered 12, after V lost 5 bases and J lost 5 bases. The CDR3 spans 15 residues. CDR1 is SGHTA, CDR2 FQGNSA, per germline. CDR3 DNA: TGTGCCAGCAGCCAGGGCCGTACAGGGGTTAACGAGCAGTACTTC. Protein product: CASSQGRTGVNEQYF.

The chain joins TRBV19 to TRBJ2-7; D perhaps matches TRBD1 (6 bases). This CDR3 comprises 15 residues. The germline gives CDR1 LNHDA, CDR2 SQIVND (reference sequence). The V gene lost 4 bases and the J gene lost 6 bases, with 19 bases spanning the gap. The chain's CDR3 is CASSTRQVLGFEQYF. The CDR3 region has the DNA TGTGCCAGTAGTACAAGACAGGTCTTGGGGTTCGAGCAGTACTTC.

The chain carries TRBV6-2 or TRBV6-3 and TRBJ1-1, with TRBD1 identical over 9 bases. Per the germline V gene, CDR1 is MNHEY and CDR2 is SVGEGT. The V gene end was trimmed by 6 bases and the J gene end by 6 bases; junction bases not matched to a gene: 11. The CDR3 is 15 amino acids. CDR3 DNA sequence: TGTGCCAGCAGCTCCCATGGGGACAGGGCTTCTGAAGCTTTCTTT. It yields the protein CASSSHGDRASEAFF.

This CDR3 reads CASSFDRSYGYTF. Here the CDR3 DNA reads TGTGCCAGCAGCTTCGACAGGTCCTATGGCTACACCTTC. The chain combines TRBV7-8 with TRBJ1-2, with D possibly being TRBD1 (6 bases). This CDR3 is 13 amino acids long. V lost 3 bases, J lost 4 bases, and 9 bases lay in between. Germline CDR1 SGHVS, CDR2 FQNEAQ.

The CDR3 nucleotides read TGTGCCAGTGCCTCGCCGGAGGGCTACACCTTC. Its protein product is CASASPEGYTF. This chain connects TRBV13 to TRBJ1-2; D remains ambiguous. V was pared by 9 bases and J by 8 bases, with 13 bases between. CDR1 and CDR2 (germline): PRHDT, FYEKMQ (reference sequence). The CDR3 consists of 11 residues.

This sequence joins TRBV11-3 and TRBJ2-7; no reliable D call. CDR1 is SGHNT, CDR2 YENEEA, per germline. The V gene lost 1 base and the J gene lost 0 bases, with 16 bases spanning the gap. The CDR3 contains 17 residues. Written as DNA, the CDR3 is TGTGCCAGCAGCTTAGGCCTGGGCGGAGAAAGCTCCTACGAGCAGTACTTC. This encodes CASSLGLGGESSYEQYF.

This chain connects TRBV2 to TRBJ1-1, with D unresolved. The CDR3 has 14 amino acids. V shed 2 bases and J shed 2 bases, with 9 bases lying between them. Germline lookup yields CDR1 SNHLY and CDR2 FYNNEI. Here the CDR3 DNA reads TGTGCCAGCAGTGAATATCTCGGCAACACTGAAGCTTTCTTT. As protein: CASSEYLGNTEAFF.

The chain is built from TRBV5-1 and TRBJ2-1, with 14 bases fitting TRBD2. V trimming: 3 bases; J trimming: 4 bases; junction bases outside the gene matches: 6. Germline loops: CDR1 SGHRS, CDR2 YFSETQ. The CDR3 has 17 residues. As DNA, the CDR3 is TGCGCCAGCAGCTCCGGACTAGCGGGGGGTTTTTACAATGAGCAGTTCTTC. Its translation: CASSSGLAGGFYNEQFF.

This chain uses TRBV19 with TRBJ2-7; D possibly corresponds to TRBD2 (6 bases). This CDR3 comprises 14 residues. The V end lost 5 bases, the J end lost 6 bases, and 17 bases lay between the germline ends. Looked up from germline, CDR1 is LNHDA and CDR2 is SQIVND (reference sequence). The CDR3 sequence: CASSFLPQGGEQYF. CDR3 nucleotide sequence: TGTGCCAGTAGTTTTCTTCCCCAGGGAGGCGAGCAGTACTTC.